Listed here is a single T cell receptor (beta chain). Its target is unknown. Data came from immunoSEQ multiplex PCR; TCRdb stores just in-frame clones and leaves some out. The sample yields about 57,000 clones, approximately 90% seen once. This record comes from a study of graft-versus-host responses after intestinal transplantation. Germline lookup yields CDR1 MDHEN and CDR2 SYDVKM. V was clipped by 7 bases and J by 1 base, with 16 bases between them. This CDR3 is built from 15 residues. Notes on the study in general: Early post-transplant HvG declines showed an association with peak circulating GvH clone levels.

The sequences come from PBMCs, collected 26 days after transplant. V is TRBV28 and J is TRBJ1-1; D is unclear. This clonotype originated in a human patient who received an intestinal transplant, so some T cells may come from the graft donor. The CDR3 DNA follows: TGTGCCAGCATAGGTTCCGGGGAGGGGAACACTGAAGCTTTCTTT. Protein sequence: CASIGSGEGNTEAFF.